One TCR beta chain is described in this entry. The antigen is unknown. This specimen comes from a study of siplizumab effects on memory and regulatory T cells. Findings of the study overall: Unstimulated naive T cells seemed to show more diversity than memory cells did, and they also seemed to be among the major contributors to the alloresponse. Roughly 75-95% of proliferating CD4+ or CD8+ clones defied assignment to a naive or memory phenotype.

The CDR3 length is 14 residues. The V gene lost 6 bases and the J gene lost 5 bases, with 19 bases spanning the gap. Germline assignment: CDR1 SQVTM and CDR2 ANQGSEA. Profiled with immunoSEQ multiplex PCR; TCRdb holds only in-frame clones, not every one. The table lists about 63,000 clones, over 80% of them singletons. V usage is TRBV29-1 and J usage is TRBJ2-5; D ambiguous. Sample: memory CD4+ T cells sorted from blood. The TCR sequence derives from a human donor in good health. The CDR3: CSVVPSRYRETQYF. CDR3 sequence (DNA): TGCAGCGTGGTCCCTTCTCGTTATCGGGAGACCCAGTACTTC.